This T cell receptor beta chain appears in the sequencing data of a study of vaccination and CD4 T cells after COVID-19. Whole-study context: Overlapping spike peptides from SARS-CoV-2, HCoV-NL63, HCoV-OC43 and HCoV-229E served to stimulate the cells.

Treatment indicated: roughly 11-day PBMC culture with coronavirus spike peptide pools or control peptides (ViraFEST assay). With approximately 10 ug/ml peptide pools and roughly 9.4 IU/ml IL-2, PBMCs were cultured at some 2 million per well. This clonotype has only a few counts. Antigen unknown. Sequence data for DNA of cultured CD4+ T cells were generated by the Oncomine TCR Beta short-read assay. From the PCR reads, TCRdb called clonotypes with MiXCR, one entry per CDR3 protein. This sample carries some 2,000 distinct CDR3 sequences, just under 55% of them seen once, and the ten largest clones take about 85%. With V trimmed by 1 base and J by 5 bases, 5 bases remained unmatched. Germline V gives CDR1 SGHTA, CDR2 FQGNSA. There are 16 residues in the CDR3.

The TCR was taken from a human donor who had recovered from COVID-19. Here the sequenced sample was CD4+ T cells from blood, cultured in vitro, taken after SARS-CoV-2 vaccination. The rearrangement joins TRBV7-2 to TRBJ2-5, with 12 bases lining up with TRBD2. The CDR3 is CASSLGLAGGLETQYF. CDR3 coding DNA: TGTGCCAGCAGCTTAGGGCTAGCGGGGGGGCTGGAGACCCAGTACTTC.